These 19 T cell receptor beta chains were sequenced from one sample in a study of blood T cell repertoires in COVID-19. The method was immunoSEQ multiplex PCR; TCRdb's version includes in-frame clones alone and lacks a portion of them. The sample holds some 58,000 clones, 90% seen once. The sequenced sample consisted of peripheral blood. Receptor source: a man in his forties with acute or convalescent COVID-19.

The CDR3 coding sequence is TGTGCCAGCTCCCTTGGGCCGAACACCGGGGAGCTGTTTTTT. This encodes CASSLGPNTGELFF. The chain has TRBV5-6 and TRBJ2-2, with no clear D. Germline-derived CDR1 and CDR2 are SGHDT and YYEEEE. This CDR3 spans 14 amino acids. Trimming removed 7 bases from V and 0 bases from J, with 10 bases in between.

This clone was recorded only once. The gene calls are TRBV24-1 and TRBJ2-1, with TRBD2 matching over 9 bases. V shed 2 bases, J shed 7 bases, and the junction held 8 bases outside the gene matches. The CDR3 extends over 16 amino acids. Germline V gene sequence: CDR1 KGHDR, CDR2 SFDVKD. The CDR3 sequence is CATSDWSGRLTNEQFF. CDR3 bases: TGTGCCACCAGTGATTGGAGCGGGAGGTTGACAAATGAGCAGTTCTTC.

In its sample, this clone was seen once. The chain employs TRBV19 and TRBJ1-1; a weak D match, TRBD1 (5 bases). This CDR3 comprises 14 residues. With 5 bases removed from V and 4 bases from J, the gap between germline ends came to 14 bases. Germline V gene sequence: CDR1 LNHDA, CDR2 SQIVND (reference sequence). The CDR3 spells CASSVTGGATEAFF. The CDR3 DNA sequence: TGTGCCAGTAGTGTGACCGGGGGAGCCACTGAAGCTTTCTTT.

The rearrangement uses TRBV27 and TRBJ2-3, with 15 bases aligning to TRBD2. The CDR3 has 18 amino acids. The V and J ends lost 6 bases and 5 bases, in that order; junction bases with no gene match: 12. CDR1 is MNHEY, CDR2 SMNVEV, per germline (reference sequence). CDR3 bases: TGTGCCAGCAGCCTAGGACTAGCGGGAGGGCCGAGGGAAGATACGCAGTATTTT. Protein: CASSLGLAGGPREDTQYF.

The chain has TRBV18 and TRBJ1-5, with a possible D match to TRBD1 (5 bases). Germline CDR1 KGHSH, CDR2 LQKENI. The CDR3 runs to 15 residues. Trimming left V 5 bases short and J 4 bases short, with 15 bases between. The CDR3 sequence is CASSNQGGSNQPQHF. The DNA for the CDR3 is TGTGCCAGCTCAAACCAGGGAGGGAGTAATCAGCCCCAGCATTTT.

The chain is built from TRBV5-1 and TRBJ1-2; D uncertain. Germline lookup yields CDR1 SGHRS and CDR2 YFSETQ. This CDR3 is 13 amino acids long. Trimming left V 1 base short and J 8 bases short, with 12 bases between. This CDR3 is CASSLSGIEGYTF. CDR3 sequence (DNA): TGCGCCAGCAGCTTGTCGGGGATAGAAGGCTACACCTTC.

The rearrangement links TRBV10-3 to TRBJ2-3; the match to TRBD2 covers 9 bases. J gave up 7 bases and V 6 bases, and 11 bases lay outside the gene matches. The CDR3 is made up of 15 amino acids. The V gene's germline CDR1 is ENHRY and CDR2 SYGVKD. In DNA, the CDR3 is TGTGCCATCAGGGAGAGTAGCGGGAGAGGGAATACGCAGTATTTT. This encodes CAIRESSGRGNTQYF.

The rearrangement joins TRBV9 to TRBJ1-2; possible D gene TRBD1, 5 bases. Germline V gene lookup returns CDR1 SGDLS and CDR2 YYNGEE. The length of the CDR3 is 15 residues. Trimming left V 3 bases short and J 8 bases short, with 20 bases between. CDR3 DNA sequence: TGTGCCAGCAGCGAAACCGGGACTCCTGAGGGGGGCTACACCTTC. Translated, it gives CASSETGTPEGGYTF.

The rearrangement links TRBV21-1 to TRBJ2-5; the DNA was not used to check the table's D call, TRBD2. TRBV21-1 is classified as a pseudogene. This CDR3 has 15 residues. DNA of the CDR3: TGTGCCAGCAGTAGTTCGGGCGGAAGCGGGGAGACCCAGTACTTC. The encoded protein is CASSSSGGSGETQYF.

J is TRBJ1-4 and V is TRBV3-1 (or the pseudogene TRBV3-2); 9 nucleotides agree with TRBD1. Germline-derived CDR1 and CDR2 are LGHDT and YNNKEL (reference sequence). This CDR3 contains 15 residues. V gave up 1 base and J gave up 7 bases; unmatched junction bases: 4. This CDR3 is CASSQGQGVFEKLFF. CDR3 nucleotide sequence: TGTGCCAGCAGCCAAGGACAGGGGGTATTTGAAAAACTGTTTTTT.

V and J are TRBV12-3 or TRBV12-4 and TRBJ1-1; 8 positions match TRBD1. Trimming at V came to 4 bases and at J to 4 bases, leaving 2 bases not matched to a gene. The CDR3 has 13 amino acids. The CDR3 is CASSSGTGTEAFF. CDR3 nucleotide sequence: TGTGCCAGCAGTTCCGGGACAGGCACTGAAGCTTTCTTT.

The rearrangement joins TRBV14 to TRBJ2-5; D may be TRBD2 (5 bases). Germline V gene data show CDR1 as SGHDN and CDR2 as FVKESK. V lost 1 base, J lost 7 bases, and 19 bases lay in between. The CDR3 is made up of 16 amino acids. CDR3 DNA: TGTGCCAGCAGCCAAGGCGTACACAGTATAGAGGGGACCCAGTACTTC. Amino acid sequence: CASSQGVHSIEGTQYF.

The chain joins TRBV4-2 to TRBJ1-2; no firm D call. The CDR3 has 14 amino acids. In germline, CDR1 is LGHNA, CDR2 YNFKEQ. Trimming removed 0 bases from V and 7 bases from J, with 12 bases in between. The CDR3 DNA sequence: TGTGCCAGCAGCCAAGATCGCGGGGAGGCTGGCTACACCTTC. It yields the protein CASSQDRGEAGYTF.

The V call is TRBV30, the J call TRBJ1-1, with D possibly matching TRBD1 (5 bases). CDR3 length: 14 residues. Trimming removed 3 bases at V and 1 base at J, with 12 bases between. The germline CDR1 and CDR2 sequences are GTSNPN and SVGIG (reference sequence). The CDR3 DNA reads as TGTGCCTGGAGGGCTCAGGGCCAGAACACTGAAGCTTTCTTT. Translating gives CAWRAQGQNTEAFF.

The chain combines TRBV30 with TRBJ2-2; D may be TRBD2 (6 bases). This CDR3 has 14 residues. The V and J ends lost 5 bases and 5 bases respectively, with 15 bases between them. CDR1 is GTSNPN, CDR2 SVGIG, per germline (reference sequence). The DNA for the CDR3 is TGTGCCTGGGTTACTAGGGCGGGGACCGGGGAGCTGTTTTTT. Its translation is CAWVTRAGTGELFF.

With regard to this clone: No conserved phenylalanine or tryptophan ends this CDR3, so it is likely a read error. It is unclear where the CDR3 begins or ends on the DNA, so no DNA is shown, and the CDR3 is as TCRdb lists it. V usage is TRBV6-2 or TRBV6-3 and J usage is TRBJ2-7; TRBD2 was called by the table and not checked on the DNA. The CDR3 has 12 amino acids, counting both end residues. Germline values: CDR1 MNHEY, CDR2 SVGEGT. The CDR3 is CASRPTSGSYVI.

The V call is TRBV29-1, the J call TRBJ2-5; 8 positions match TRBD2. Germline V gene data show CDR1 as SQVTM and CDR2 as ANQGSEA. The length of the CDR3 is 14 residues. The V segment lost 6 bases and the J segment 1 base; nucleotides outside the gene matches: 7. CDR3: CSVPAGATQETQYF. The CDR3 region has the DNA TGCAGCGTACCAGCGGGAGCTACCCAAGAGACCCAGTACTTC.

This CDR3 reads CASSFLAGDTGELFF. The CDR3 coding sequence is TGTGCCAGCAGCTTCTTAGCGGGAGACACCGGGGAGCTGTTTTTT. The rearrangement uses TRBV7-6 and TRBJ2-2; 9 bases agree with TRBD2. In germline, CDR1 is SGHVS, CDR2 FNYEAQ. V lost 3 bases to trimming and J lost 3 bases; unmatched junction nucleotides: 2. The CDR3 runs to 15 residues.

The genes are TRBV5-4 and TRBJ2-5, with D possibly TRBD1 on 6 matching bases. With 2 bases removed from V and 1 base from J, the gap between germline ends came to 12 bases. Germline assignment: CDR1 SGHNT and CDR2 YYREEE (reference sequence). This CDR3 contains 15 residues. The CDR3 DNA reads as TGTGCCAGCAGCTTTAAACAGGGCCCCCAAGAGACCCAGTACTTC. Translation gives CASSFKQGPQETQYF.